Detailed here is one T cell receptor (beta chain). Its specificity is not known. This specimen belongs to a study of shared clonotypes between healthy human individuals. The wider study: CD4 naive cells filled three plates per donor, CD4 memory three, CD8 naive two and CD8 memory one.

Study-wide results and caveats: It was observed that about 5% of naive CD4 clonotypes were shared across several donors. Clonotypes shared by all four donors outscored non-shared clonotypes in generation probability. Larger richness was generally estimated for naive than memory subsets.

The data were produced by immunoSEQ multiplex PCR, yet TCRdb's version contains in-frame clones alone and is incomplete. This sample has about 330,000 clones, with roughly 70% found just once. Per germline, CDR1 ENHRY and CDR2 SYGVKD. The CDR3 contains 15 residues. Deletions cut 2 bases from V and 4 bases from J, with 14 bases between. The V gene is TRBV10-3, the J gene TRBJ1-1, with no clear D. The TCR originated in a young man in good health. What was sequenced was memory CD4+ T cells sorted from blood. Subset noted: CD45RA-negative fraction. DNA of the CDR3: TGTGCCATCAGTGAGCTAGGGCGCAGTAGCACTGAAGCTTTCTTT. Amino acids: CAISELGRSSTEAFF.